This paragraph reports one TCR beta chain. Study processing details: Reference gene primer amplification gave nucleated cell count estimates. Here immunoSEQ multiplex PCR was the method, and the copy in TCRdb shows in-frame clones only, minus some. V and J calls and clone size are given by that table; D and trimming were obtained from the DNA. This table has around 42,000 clones, about 86% appearing once. The source of the sample is a study of blood T cell repertoires in COVID-19. Across the study: The United States, Italy and Spain provided the acute and convalescent COVID-19 samples. PBMCs, B-cell-depleted T cells, or T cells were the source of the cDNA or gDNA that made up the material.

The receptor comes from a man aged 65 to 85 with acute or convalescent COVID-19. Specimen: peripheral blood.

CDR3 nucleotides: TGTGCCAGCAGTTATCGACCTACAGGGGGCACTGGGGCCAACGTCCTGACTTTC. This codes for CASSYRPTGGTGANVLTF. This chain uses TRBV27 with TRBJ2-6; 9 bases map to TRBD1. CDR1 and CDR2 from the germline V gene are MNHEY and SMNVEV (reference sequence). After removal of 4 bases from V and 2 bases from J, the junction contained 9 bases not matched to a gene. The CDR3 loop spans 18 amino acids.